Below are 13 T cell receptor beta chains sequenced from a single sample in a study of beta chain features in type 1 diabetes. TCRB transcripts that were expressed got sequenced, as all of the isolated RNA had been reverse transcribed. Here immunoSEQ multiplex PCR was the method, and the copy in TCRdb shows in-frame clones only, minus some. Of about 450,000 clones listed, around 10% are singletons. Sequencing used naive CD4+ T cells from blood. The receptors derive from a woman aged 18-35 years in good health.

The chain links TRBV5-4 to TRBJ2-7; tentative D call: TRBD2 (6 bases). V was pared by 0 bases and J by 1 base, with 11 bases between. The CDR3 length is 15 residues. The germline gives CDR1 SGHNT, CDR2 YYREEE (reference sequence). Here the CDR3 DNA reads TGTGCCAGCAGCTTGGCGTCTAGCGCATCCTACGAGCAGTACTTC. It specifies CASSLASSASYEQYF.

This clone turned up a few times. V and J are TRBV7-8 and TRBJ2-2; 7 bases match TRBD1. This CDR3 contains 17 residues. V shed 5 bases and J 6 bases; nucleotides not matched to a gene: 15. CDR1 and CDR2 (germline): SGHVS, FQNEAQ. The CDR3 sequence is CASSPSLALQGSGELFF. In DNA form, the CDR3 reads TGTGCCAGCAGCCCTAGTCTGGCATTACAGGGGTCCGGGGAGCTGTTTTTT. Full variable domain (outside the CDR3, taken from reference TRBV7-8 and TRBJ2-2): GAGVSQSPRYKVAKRGQDVALRCDPISGHVSLFWYQQALGQGPEFLTYFQNEAQLDKSGLPSDRFFAERPEGSVSTLKIQRTQQEDSAVYLCASSPSLALQGSGELFFGEGSRLTVL.

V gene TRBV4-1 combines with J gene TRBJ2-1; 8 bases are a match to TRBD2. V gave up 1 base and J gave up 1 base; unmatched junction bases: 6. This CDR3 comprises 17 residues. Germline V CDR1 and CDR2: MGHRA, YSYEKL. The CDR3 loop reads CASSQVTAGVSYNEQFF. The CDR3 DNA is TGCGCCAGCAGCCAAGTGACAGCGGGGGTATCCTACAATGAGCAGTTCTTC.

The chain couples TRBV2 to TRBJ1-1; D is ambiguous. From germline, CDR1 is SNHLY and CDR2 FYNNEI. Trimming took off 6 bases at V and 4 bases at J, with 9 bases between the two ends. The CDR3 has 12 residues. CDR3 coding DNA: TGTGCCAGCAGGGGTGATGGCACTGAAGCTTTCTTT. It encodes CASRGDGTEAFF.

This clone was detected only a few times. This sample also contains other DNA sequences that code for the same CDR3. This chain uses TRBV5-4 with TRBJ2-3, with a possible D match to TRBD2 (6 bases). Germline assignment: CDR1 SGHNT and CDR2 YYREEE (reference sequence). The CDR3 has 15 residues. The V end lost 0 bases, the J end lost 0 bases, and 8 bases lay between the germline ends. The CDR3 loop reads CASSLALASTDTQYF. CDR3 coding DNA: TGTGCCAGCAGCTTGGCGCTAGCGAGCACAGATACGCAGTATTTT.

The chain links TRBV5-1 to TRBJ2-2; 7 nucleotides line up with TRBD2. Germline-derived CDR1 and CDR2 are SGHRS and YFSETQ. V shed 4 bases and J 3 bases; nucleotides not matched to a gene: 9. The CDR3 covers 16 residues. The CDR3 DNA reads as TGCGCCAGCAGCCCCGAGTCGGGGAGGGACACCGGGGAGCTGTTTTTT. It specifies CASSPESGRDTGELFF.

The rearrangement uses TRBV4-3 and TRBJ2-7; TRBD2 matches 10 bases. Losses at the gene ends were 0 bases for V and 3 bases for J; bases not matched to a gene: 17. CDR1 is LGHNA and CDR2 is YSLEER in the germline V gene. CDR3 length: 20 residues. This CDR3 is CASSQDVRLAGESQVYEQYF. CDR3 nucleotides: TGCGCCAGCAGCCAAGATGTCAGGCTAGCGGGAGAGTCGCAGGTCTACGAGCAGTACTTC.

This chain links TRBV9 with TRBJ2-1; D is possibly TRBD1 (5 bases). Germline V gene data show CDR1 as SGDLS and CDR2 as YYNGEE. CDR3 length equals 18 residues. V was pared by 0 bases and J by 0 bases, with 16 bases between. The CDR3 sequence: CASSVALGRDSSYNEQFF. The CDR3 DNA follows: TGTGCCAGCAGCGTAGCTTTGGGGCGTGATAGCTCCTACAATGAGCAGTTCTTC. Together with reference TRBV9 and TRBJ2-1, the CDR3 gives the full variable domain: DSGVTQTPKHLITATGQRVTLRCSPRSGDLSVYWYQQSLDQGLQFLIQYYNGEERAKGNILERFSAQQFPDLHSELNLSSLELGDSALYFCASSVALGRDSSYNEQFFGPGTRLTVL.

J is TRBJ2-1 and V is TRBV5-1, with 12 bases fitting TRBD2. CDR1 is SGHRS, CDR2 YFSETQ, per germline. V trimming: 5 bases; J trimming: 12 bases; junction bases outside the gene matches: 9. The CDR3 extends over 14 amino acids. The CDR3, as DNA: TGCGCCAGCAGGACGACTAGCGGGAGCTACGGGCAGTTCTTC. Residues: CASRTTSGSYGQFF. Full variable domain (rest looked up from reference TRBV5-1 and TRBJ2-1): KAGVTQTPRYLIKTRGQQVTLSCSPISGHRSVSWYQQTPGQGLQFLFEYFSETQRNKGNFPGRFSGRQFSNSRSEMNVSTLELGDSALYLCASRTTSGSYGQFFGPGTRLTVL.

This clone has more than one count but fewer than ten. Written as DNA, the CDR3 is TGTGCCAGCAGCTTGCTGACTAGCGGGAGTTCGCAGTATTTT. It is translated as CASSLLTSGSSQYF. The rearrangement joins TRBV5-6 to TRBJ2-3; the match to TRBD2 covers 12 bases. The V and J ends lost 1 base and 10 bases, in that order; junction bases with no gene match: 4. CDR1 and CDR2 (germline): SGHDT, YYEEEE. The CDR3 consists of 14 residues.

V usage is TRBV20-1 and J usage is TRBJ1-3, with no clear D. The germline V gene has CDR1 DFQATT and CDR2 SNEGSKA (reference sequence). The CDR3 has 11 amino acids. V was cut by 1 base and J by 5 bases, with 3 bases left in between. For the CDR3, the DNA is TGCAGTGCTAGAGTTCGAAACACCATATATTTT. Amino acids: CSARVRNTIYF.

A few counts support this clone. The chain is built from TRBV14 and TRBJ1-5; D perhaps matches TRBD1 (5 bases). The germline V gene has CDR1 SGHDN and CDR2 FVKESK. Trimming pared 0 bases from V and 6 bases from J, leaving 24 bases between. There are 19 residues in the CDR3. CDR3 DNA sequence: TGTGCCAGCAGCCAAGACCTCAAAAATCAGGGCACGGAGAGTCAGCCCCAGCATTTT. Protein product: CASSQDLKNQGTESQPQHF.

CDR3 DNA: TGTGCCAGTAGCCCTACGAGGATGAACACTGAAGCTTTCTTT. This gives the protein CASSPTRMNTEAFF. The chain carries TRBV19 and TRBJ1-1, with unresolved D. This CDR3 is built from 14 residues. Trimming left V 6 bases short and J 0 bases short, with 11 bases between. Germline V lookup: CDR1 LNHDA, CDR2 SQIVND (reference sequence).